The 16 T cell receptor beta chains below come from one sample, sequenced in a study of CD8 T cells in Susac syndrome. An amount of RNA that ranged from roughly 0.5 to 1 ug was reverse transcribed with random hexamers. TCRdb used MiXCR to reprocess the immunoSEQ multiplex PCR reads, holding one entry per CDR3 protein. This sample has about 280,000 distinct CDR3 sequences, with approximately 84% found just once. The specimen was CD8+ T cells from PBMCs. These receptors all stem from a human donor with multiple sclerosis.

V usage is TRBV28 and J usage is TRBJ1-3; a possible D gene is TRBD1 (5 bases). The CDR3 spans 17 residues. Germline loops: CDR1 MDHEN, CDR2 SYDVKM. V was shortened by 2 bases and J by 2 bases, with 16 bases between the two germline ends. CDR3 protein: CASSLMGGGTPGNTIYF. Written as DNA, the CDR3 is TGTGCCAGCAGTTTAATGGGGGGAGGGACCCCTGGAAACACCATATATTTT.

CDR3 sequence: CASSYGTAPWELFF. CDR3 nucleotides: TGTGCCAGCAGCTATGGGACAGCACCTTGGGAGCTGTTTTTT. J is TRBJ2-2 and V is TRBV13; TRBD1 matches at 7 bases. This CDR3 has 14 amino acids. Germline CDR1 is PRHDT and CDR2 is FYEKMQ (reference sequence). The trim removed 4 bases at V and 9 bases at J, leaving 8 bases unmatched. The full variable domain, with the rest looked up from reference TRBV13 and TRBJ2-2, is AAGVIQSPRHLIKEKRETATLKCYPIPRHDTVYWYQQGPGQDPQFLISFYEKMQSDKGSIPDRFSAQQFSDYHSELNMSSLELGDSALYFCASSYGTAPWELFFGEGSRLTVL.

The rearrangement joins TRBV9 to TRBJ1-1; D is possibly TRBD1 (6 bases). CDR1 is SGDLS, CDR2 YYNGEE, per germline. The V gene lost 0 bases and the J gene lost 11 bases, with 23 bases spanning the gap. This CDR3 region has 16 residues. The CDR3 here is CASSVDGDRRPGGAFF. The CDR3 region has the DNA TGTGCCAGCAGCGTAGATGGAGACAGGCGCCCTGGTGGGGCTTTCTTT.

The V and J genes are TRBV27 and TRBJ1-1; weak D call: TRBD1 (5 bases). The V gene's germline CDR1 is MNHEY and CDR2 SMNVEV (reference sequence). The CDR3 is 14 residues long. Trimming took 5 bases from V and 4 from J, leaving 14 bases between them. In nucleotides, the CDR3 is TGTGCCAGCAGTAAAAACGGGGGGGTCACTGAAGCTTTCTTT. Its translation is CASSKNGGVTEAFF.

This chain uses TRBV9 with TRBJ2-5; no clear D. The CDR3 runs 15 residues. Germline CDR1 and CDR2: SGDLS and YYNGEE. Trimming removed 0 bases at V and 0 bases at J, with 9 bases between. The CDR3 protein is CASSVGLGNQETQYF. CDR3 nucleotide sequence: TGTGCCAGCAGCGTAGGGTTGGGAAACCAAGAGACCCAGTACTTC.

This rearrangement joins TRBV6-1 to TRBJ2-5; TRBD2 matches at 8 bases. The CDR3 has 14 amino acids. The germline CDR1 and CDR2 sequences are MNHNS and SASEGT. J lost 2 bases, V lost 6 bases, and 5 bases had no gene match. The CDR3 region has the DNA TGTGCCAGCAGGATAGCGGGATGGCAAGAGACCCAGTACTTC. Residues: CASRIAGWQETQYF.

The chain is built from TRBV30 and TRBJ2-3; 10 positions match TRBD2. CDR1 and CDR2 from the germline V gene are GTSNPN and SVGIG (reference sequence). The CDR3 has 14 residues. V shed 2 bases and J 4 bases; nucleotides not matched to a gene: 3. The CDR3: CAWSSGRGADTQYF. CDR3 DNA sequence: TGTGCCTGGAGTAGCGGGAGGGGTGCAGATACGCAGTATTTT. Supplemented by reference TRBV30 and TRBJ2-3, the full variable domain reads SQTIHQWPATLVQPVGSPLSLECTVEGTSNPNLYWYRQAAGRGLQLLFYSVGIGQISSEVPQNLSASRPQDRQFILSSKKLLLSDSGFYLCAWSSGRGADTQYFGPGTRLTVL.

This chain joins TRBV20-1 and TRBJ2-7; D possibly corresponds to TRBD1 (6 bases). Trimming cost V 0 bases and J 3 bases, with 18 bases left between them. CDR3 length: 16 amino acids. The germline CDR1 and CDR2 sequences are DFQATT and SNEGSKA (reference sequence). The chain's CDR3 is CSARDLLGQYRYEQYF. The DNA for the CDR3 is TGCAGTGCTAGAGATCTCTTGGGACAATATCGCTACGAGCAGTACTTC.

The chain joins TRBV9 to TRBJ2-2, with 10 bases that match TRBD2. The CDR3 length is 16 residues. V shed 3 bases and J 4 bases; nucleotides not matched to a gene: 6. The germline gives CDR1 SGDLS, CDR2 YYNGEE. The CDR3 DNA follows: TGTGCCAGCAGCGCTCAGACTAGCGGGCCCACCGGGGAGCTGTTTTTT. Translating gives CASSAQTSGPTGELFF.

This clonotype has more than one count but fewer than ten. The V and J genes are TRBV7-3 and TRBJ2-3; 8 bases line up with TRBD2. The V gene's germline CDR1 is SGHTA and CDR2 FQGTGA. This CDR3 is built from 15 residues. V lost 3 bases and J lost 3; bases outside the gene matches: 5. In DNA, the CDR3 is TGTGCCAGCAGCTTCTCCGGCGGGGGGACAGATACGCAGTATTTT. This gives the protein CASSFSGGGTDTQYF.

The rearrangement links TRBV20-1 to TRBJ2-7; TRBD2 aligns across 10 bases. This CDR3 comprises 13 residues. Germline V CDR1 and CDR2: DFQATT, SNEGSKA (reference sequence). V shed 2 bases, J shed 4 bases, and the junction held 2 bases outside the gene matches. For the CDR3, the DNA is TGCAGTGCTAGACCTAGCGGGAGTTACGAGCAGTACTTC. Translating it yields CSARPSGSYEQYF.

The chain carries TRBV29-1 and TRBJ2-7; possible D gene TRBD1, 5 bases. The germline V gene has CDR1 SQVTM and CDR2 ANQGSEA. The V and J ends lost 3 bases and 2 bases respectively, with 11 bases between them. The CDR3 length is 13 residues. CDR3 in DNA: TGCAGCGTTGAGGCAGGGAAGACCTACGAGCAGTACTTC. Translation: CSVEAGKTYEQYF.

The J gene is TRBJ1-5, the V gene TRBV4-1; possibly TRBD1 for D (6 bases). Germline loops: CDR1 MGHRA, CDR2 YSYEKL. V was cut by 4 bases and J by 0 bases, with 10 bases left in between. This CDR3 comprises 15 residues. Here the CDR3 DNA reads TGCGCCAGCAGCCTGCAGGGGCCTAGCAATCAGCCCCAGCATTTT. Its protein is CASSLQGPSNQPQHF.

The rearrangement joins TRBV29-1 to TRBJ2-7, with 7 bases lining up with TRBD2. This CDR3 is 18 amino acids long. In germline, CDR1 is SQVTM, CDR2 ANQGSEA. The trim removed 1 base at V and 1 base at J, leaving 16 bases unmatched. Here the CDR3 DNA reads TGCAGCGTTGAAGGGACTAGTAGTATGGGAATGGGGTCCTACGAGCAGTACTTC. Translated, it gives CSVEGTSSMGMGSYEQYF.

This CDR3 reads CASDTAACRLAAQTQYF. The CDR3 DNA reads TGTGCCAGCGACACCGCTGCGTGCCGACTAGCGGCACAGACCCAGTACTTC. The chain uses TRBV25-1 and TRBJ2-5; 9 bases match TRBD2. The germline V gene has CDR1 MGHDK and CDR2 SYGVNS. The CDR3 consists of 17 residues. V was pared by 8 bases and J by 6 bases, with 19 bases of the junction left unmatched.

The CDR3 is CASRGARVPIYEQYF. The DNA of the CDR3 is TGTGCCAGCAGGGGGGCACGGGTCCCAATCTACGAGCAGTACTTC. The chain couples TRBV27 to TRBJ2-7; TRBD1 might be the D (6 bases). This CDR3 comprises 15 residues. The germline V and J ends were trimmed by 6 bases and 3 bases, with 18 bases remaining between them. The germline V gene has CDR1 MNHEY and CDR2 SMNVEV (reference sequence).